A selection of T cell receptor beta chains follows, all from one sample in a study of blood T cell repertoires in COVID-19. TCRdb's table, derived via immunoSEQ multiplex PCR, lists solely in-frame clones and lacks some. Of some 250,000 clones listed, 85% to 90% are singletons. The source material was peripheral blood. The source is a woman under 40 with COVID-19, enrolled during active disease. CDR3s include the opening cysteine and the closing phenylalanine or tryptophan. D genes are given only for firm matches. Not every row has a clone size; where given, it reads once, few, many or a size class.

D | J | size | V | DNA | CDR3
TRBD1 | TRBJ1-3 | few | TRBV4-2 | TGTGCCAGCAGCTACAGGGGGCGCGAGAACACCATATATTTT | CASSYRGRENTIYF
TRBD2 | TRBJ2-3 | . | TRBV11-3 | TGTGCCAGCAGCCCAGGACTAGCTGTGGAGGGCACAGATACGCAGTATTTT | CASSPGLAVEGTDTQYF
. | TRBJ1-1 | . | TRBV29-1 | TGCAGCGTTGAGCCTCGGTTGAGGGACACTGAAGCTTTCTTT | CSVEPRLRDTEAFF
. | TRBJ2-1 | . | TRBV4-1 | TGCGCCAGCAGCCAAGGCCCCCAAGGCGCGGCCGGCAATGAGCAGTTCTTC | CASSQGPQGAAGNEQFF
. | TRBJ1-1 | . | TRBV6-2/TRBV6-3 | TGTGCCAGCAGTTTTCTCGCTGGACAGACAAACACTGAAGCTTTCTTT | CASSFLAGQTNTEAFF
TRBD2 | TRBJ2-5 | . | TRBV5-6 | TGTGCCAGCAGCTTAAATACGGGGGGGACCACTGAGACCCAGTACTTC | CASSLNTGGTTETQYF
TRBD1 | TRBJ2-3 | few | TRBV5-1 | TGCGCCAGCAGCTCGGGACAGCGCACAGATACGCAGTATTTT | CASSSGQRTDTQYF
. | TRBJ2-1 | . | TRBV5-6 | TGTGCCAGCAGCTTAAGGCTATTTTTCAGGGAGGATGAGCAGTTCTTC | CASSLRLFFREDEQFF
. | TRBJ2-2 | . | TRBV28 | TGTGCCAGCAACTCTTTGGTGACCGGGGAGCTGTTTTTT | CASNSLVTGELFF
TRBD1 | TRBJ1-1 | once | TRBV5-4 | TGTGCCAGCATCCGGACAGGGAACACTGAAGCTTTCTTT | CASIRTGNTEAFF
. | TRBJ1-1 | . | TRBV24-1 | TGTGCCACCAGTGATTCCCGGGGTTCAGAAACTGAAGCTTTCTTT | CATSDSRGSETEAFF
TRBD1 | TRBJ1-5 | . | TRBV2 | TGTGCCAGCAGTGACGGGGACAGCTTTAATCAGCCCCAGCATTTT | CASSDGDSFNQPQHF
. | TRBJ1-1 | . | TRBV2 | TGTGCCAGCAGTGACCCCTTGAGGAGAGACACTGAAGCTTTCTTT | CASSDPLRRDTEAFF
TRBD1 | TRBJ1-6 | few | TRBV19 | TGTGCCAGTAGTACCGCAGGGGGCCTTGGTAATTCACCCCTCCACTTT | CASSTAGGLGNSPLHF
. | TRBJ1-5 | . | TRBV2 | TGTGCCAGCAGTGAAGAGGGGAACCAGCCCCAGCATTTT | CASSEEGNQPQHF
TRBD2 | TRBJ2-1 | . | TRBV7-9 | TGTGCCAGCAGTTCAAGCGGGGGATTGAGCTCCTACAATGAGCAGTTCTTC | CASSSSGGLSSYNEQFF
TRBD1 | TRBJ2-1 | . | TRBV24-1 | TGTGCCACCAGTGACCCGTACAGGGGTGAGCAGTTCTTC | CATSDPYRGEQFF
TRBD1 | TRBJ1-4 | . | TRBV5-1 | TGCGCCAGCAGCTTGTGGACAGGGGGTGAAAAACTGTTTTTT | CASSLWTGGEKLFF
. | TRBJ2-1 | few | TRBV5-8 | TGTGCCAGCATGAGTTACAATGAGCAGTTCTTC | CASMSYNEQFF
TRBD1 | TRBJ1-4 | . | TRBV29-1 | TGCAGCGTCGGGGACAGGGTGGAACTGTTTTTT | CSVGDRVELFF
TRBD1 | TRBJ2-1 | . | TRBV7-2 | TGTGCCAGCAGCTTCGACAGGGCGAATGAGCAGTTCTTC | CASSFDRANEQFF
. | TRBJ2-7 | . | TRBV7-2 | TGTGCCAGCAGTTTTGGGGGGTCCAACGAGCAGTACTTC | CASSFGGSNEQYF
. | TRBJ1-5 | . | TRBV3-1/TRBV3-2 | TGTGCCAGCAGCCAAGAGGGCCATCAGCCCCAGCATTTT | CASSQEGHQPQHF
. | TRBJ2-3 | . | TRBV6-6 | TGTGCCAGCAGTCGCCGGTTACCAGGGGTGAGCACAGATACGCAGTATTTT | CASSRRLPGVSTDTQYF
. | TRBJ2-3 | once | TRBV29-1 | TGCAGCGTTGCAGGGGCGCGACGCACAGATACGCAGTATTTT | CSVAGARRTDTQYF
. | TRBJ1-5 | . | TRBV28 | TGTGCCAGCAGTTTCCTGTTAGCGACAGGAATTAGCAATCAGCCCCAGCATTTT | CASSFLLATGISNQPQHF
. | TRBJ1-5 | . | TRBV19 | TGTGCCAGTAGTATCGGTTATCCGGGAAATCAGCCCCAGCATTTT | CASSIGYPGNQPQHF
. | TRBJ2-7 | . | TRBV12-3/TRBV12-4 | TGTGCCAGCAGTTCGTCCGCCTACGAGCAGTACTTC | CASSSSAYEQYF
TRBD1 | TRBJ1-3 | . | TRBV2 | TGTGCCAGCAGTGCCGACAGGGTCTCCGGGGGACACACCATATATTTT | CASSADRVSGGHTIYF
TRBD1 | TRBJ2-7 | . | TRBV5-1 | TGCGCCAGCAGCTTGGCCGACAGGGGGAGAGGTCGACGGTACGAGCAGTACTTC | CASSLADRGRGRRYEQYF
TRBD1 | TRBJ2-7 | . | TRBV4-2 | TGTGCCAGCAGCCCATCAGGGGGTCGGGAGCAGTACTTC | CASSPSGGREQYF
TRBD2 | TRBJ2-7 | once | TRBV3-1/TRBV3-2 | TGTGCCAGCAGCCAAGGACCAGCGGGGGCCTCACTCACCTACGAGCAGTACTTC | CASSQGPAGASLTYEQYF
TRBD1 | TRBJ1-4 | . | TRBV30 | TGTGCCTGGAGTTACGAAGCCGGACAGGGAGGAGGAACTAATGAAAAACTGTTTTTT | CAWSYEAGQGGGTNEKLFF
. | TRBJ1-5 | . | TRBV4-1 | TGCGCCAGCAGCCAAGACCCAGGGGACAATCAGCCCCAGCATTTT | CASSQDPGDNQPQHF
TRBD1 | TRBJ2-1 | . | TRBV27 | TGTGCCAGCAGTTTCAGAGGGGGCCCTTACAATGAGCAGTTCTTC | CASSFRGGPYNEQFF
. | TRBJ2-7 | . | TRBV24-1 | TGTGCCCCCGAAGAGGGCTGGTACGAGCAGTACTTC | CAPEEGWYEQYF
. | TRBJ1-4 | . | TRBV3-1/TRBV3-2 | TGTGCCAGCAGCCAAGAAGGGGCCACTAATGAAAAACTGTTTTTT | CASSQEGATNEKLFF
. | TRBJ1-2 | . | TRBV6-4 | TGTGCCAGCAGTGACTCGATTATGGGGGCGTATGGCTACACCTTC | CASSDSIMGAYGYTF
TRBD1 | TRBJ1-2 | . | TRBV5-5 | TGTGCCAGCAGCTCCATTGATGGGGACAGATACTATGGCTACACCTTC | CASSSIDGDRYYGYTF
. | TRBJ2-1 | . | TRBV7-9 | TGTGCCAGCAGCTCAACGGGGGGCGAAAGCTCCTACAATGAGCAGTTCTTC | CASSSTGGESSYNEQFF
. | TRBJ2-6 | . | TRBV21-1 | TGTGCCAGCAGCCACGGCCGGCCGGGACAGGGGGCTTCTGGGGCCAACGTCCTGACTTTC | CASSHGRPGQGASGANVLTF
TRBD2 | TRBJ2-1 | . | TRBV19 | TGTGCCAGTAACAACCCGGGGGGGTCTTACAATGAGCAGTTCTTC | CASNNPGGSYNEQFF
TRBD1 | TRBJ2-7 | . | TRBV7-2 | TGTGCCAGCAGCTTCCGGACAGGGGTTAACGAGCAGTACTTC | CASSFRTGVNEQYF
. | TRBJ1-1 | . | TRBV2 | TGTGCCAGCGCGACAGGTCGGGACACTGAAGCTTTCTTT | CASATGRDTEAFF
TRBD2 | TRBJ2-1 | . | TRBV11-3 | TGTGCCAGCAGCCCTCGACTAGCGGGGACATATGAGCAGTTCTTC | CASSPRLAGTYEQFF
. | TRBJ2-7 | . | TRBV11-2 | TGTGCCAGCAGCTTAGTGGCTAGCTCTAAACCCCTAGACGAGCAGTACTTC | CASSLVASSKPLDEQYF
. | TRBJ2-7 | . | TRBV28 | TGTGCCAGCAGTCCGACTAATTCCCCCTACGAGCAGTACTTC | CASSPTNSPYEQYF
. | TRBJ1-2 | . | TRBV20-1 | TGCAGTCCAGATGGCTACACCTTC | CSPDGYTF
TRBD2 | TRBJ2-1 | . | TRBV18 | TGTGCCAGCTCTCCGCTAGCGGGGGGAAACAATGAGCAGTTCTTC | CASSPLAGGNNEQFF
TRBD2 | TRBJ2-7 | . | TRBV27 | TGTGCCAGCAGTTCTCATCCCGGGACTAGCAACGAGCAGTACTTC | CASSSHPGTSNEQYF
TRBD1 | TRBJ1-1 | . | TRBV5-5 | TGTGCCAGCAGCCCCGGGCCTCGACAGGGGAACACTGAAGCTTTCTTT | CASSPGPRQGNTEAFF